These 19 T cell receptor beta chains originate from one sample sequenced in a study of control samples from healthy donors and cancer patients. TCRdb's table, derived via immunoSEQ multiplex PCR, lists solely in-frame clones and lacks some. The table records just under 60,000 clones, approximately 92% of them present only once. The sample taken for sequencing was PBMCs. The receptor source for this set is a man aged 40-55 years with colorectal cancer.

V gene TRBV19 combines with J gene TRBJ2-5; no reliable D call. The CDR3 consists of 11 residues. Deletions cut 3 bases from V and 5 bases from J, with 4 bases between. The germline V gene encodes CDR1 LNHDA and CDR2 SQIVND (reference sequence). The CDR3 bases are TGTGCCAGTAGTATCGAGGAGACCCAGTACTTC. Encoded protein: CASSIEETQYF.

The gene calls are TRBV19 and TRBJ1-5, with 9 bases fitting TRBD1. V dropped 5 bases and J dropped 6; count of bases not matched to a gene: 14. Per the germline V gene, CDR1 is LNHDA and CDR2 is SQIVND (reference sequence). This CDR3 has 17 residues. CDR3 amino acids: CASSVTGTGTYAQPQHF. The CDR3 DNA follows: TGTGCCAGTAGTGTTACCGGGACAGGGACGTACGCTCAGCCCCAGCATTTT.

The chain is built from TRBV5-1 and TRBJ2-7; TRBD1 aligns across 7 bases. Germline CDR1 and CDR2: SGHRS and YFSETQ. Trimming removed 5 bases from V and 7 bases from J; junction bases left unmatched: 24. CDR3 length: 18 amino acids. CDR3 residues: CASSLRRVGTTPGGEQYF. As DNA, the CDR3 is TGCGCCAGCAGTCTCCGACGAGTTGGGACGACCCCAGGGGGAGAGCAGTACTTC. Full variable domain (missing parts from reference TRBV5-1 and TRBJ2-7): KAGVTQTPRYLIKTRGQQVTLSCSPISGHRSVSWYQQTPGQGLQFLFEYFSETQRNKGNFPGRFSGRQFSNSRSEMNVSTLELGDSALYLCASSLRRVGTTPGGEQYFGPGTRLTVT.

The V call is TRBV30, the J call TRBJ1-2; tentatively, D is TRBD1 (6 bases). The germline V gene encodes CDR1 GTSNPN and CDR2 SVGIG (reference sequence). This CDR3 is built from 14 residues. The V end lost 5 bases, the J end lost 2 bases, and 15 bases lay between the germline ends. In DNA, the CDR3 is TGTGCCTGGTACCGATCGGGACAAAACTATGGCTACACCTTC. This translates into CAWYRSGQNYGYTF. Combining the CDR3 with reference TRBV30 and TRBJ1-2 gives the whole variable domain SQTIHQWPATLVQPVGSPLSLECTVEGTSNPNLYWYRQAAGRGLQLLFYSVGIGQISSEVPQNLSASRPQDRQFILSSKKLLLSDSGFYLCAWYRSGQNYGYTFGSGTRLTVV.

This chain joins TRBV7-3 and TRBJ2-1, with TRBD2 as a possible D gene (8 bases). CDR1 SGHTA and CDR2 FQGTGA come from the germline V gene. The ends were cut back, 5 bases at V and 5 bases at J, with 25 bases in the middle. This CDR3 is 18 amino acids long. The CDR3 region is CASSPSRGRGASNNEQFF. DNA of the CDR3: TGTGCCAGCAGCCCCTCGAGGGGGCGGGGGGCTTCGAACAATGAGCAGTTCTTC.

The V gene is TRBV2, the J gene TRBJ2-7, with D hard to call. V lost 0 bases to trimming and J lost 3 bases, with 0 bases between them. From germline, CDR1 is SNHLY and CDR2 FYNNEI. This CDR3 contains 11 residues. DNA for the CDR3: TGTGCCAGCAGTGAAGCCTACGAGCAGTACTTC. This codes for CASSEAYEQYF. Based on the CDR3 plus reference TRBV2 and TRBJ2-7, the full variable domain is EPEVTQTPSHQVTQMGQEVILRCVPISNHLYFYWYRQILGQKVEFLVSFYNNEISEKSEIFDDQFSVERPDGSNFTLKIRSTKLEDSAMYFCASSEAYEQYFGPGTRLTVT.

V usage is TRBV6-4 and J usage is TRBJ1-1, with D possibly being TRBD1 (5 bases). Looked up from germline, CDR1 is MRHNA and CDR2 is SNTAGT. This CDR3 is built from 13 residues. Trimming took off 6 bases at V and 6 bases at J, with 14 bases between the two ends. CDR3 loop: CASRTTGGAEAFF. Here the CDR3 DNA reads TGTGCCAGCAGAACAACAGGAGGGGCTGAAGCTTTCTTT.

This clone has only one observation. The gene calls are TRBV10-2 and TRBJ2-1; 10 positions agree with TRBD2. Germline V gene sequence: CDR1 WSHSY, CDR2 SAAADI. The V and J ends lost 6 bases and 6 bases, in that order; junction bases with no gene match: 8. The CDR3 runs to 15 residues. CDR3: CASRTAGTSANEQFF. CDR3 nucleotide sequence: TGCGCCAGCAGGACGGCCGGGACTAGCGCCAATGAGCAGTTCTTC.

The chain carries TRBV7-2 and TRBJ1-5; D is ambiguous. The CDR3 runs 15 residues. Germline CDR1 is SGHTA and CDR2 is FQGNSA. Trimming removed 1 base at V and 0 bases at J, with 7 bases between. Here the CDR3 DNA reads TGTGCCAGCAGCTTAGTTCCAAGTAGCAATCAGCCCCAGCATTTT. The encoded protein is CASSLVPSSNQPQHF.

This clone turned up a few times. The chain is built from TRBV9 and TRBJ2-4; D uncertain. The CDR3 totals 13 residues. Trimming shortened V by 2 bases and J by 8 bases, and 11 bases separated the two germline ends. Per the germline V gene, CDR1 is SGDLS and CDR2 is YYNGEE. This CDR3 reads CASSVGPSDIQYF. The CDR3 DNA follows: TGTGCCAGCAGCGTCGGGCCGTCTGACATTCAGTACTTC.

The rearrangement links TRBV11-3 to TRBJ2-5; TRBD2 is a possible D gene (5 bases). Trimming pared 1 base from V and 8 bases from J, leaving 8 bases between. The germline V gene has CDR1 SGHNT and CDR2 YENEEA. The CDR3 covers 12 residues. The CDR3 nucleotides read TGTGCCAGCAGCTTAGGCGGGCCCACCCAGTACTTC. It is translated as CASSLGGPTQYF.

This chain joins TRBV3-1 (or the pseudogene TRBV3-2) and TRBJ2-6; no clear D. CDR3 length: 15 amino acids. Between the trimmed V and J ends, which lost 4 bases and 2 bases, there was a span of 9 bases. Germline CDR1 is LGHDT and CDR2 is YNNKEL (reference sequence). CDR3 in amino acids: CASSPYKAGANVLTF. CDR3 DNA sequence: TGTGCCAGCAGCCCGTATAAGGCTGGGGCCAACGTCCTGACTTTC.

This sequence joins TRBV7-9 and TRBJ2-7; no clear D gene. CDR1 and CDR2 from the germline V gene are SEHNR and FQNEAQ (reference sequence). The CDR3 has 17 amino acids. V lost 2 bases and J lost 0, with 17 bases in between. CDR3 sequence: CASSLSFATFSSYEQYF. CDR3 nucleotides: TGTGCCAGCAGCTTATCATTCGCAACTTTTAGCTCCTACGAGCAGTACTTC. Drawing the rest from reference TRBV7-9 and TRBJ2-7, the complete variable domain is DTGVSQNPRHKITKRGQNVTFRCDPISEHNRLYWYRQTLGQGPEFLTYFQNEAQLEKSRLLSDRFSAERPKGSFSTLEIQRTEQGDSAMYLCASSLSFATFSSYEQYFGPGTRLTVT.

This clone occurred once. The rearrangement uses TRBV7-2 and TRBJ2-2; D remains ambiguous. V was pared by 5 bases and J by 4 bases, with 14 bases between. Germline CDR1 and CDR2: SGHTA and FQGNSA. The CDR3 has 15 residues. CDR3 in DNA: TGTGCCAGCAGCACCCGGACCTCCACCACCGGGGAGCTGTTTTTT. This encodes CASSTRTSTTGELFF.

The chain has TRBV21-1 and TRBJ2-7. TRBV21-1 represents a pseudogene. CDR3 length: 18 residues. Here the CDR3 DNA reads TGTGCCAGCAGCTCTCGTTGGGCTCCGGGCCCTATTGACTACGAGCAGTACTTC. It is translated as CASSSRWAPGPIDYEQYF.

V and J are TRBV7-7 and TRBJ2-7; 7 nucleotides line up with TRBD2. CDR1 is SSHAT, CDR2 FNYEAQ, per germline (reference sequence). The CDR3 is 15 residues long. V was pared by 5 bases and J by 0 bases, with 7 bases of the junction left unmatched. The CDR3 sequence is CASSPRGEVSYEQYF. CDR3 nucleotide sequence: TGTGCCAGCAGCCCCCGGGGGGAGGTCTCCTACGAGCAGTACTTC.

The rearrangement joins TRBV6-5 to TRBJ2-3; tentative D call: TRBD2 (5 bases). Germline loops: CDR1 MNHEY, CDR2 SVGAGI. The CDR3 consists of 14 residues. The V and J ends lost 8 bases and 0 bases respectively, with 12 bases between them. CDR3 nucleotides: TGTGCCAGCTCCGGAGCGGCTAGCACAGATACGCAGTATTTT. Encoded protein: CASSGAASTDTQYF.

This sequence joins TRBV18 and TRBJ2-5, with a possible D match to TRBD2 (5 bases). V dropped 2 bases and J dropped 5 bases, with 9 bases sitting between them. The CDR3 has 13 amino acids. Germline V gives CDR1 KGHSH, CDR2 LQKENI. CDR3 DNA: TGTGCCAGCTCACCAGGGGAGAGGGAGACCCAGTACTTC. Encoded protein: CASSPGERETQYF.

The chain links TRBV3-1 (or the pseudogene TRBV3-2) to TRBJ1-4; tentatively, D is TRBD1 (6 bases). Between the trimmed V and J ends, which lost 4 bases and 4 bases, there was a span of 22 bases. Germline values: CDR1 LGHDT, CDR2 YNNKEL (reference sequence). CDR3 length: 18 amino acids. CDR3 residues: CASSPGGTPTTDNEKLFF. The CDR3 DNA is TGTGCCAGCAGCCCCGGGGGCACCCCGACCACGGATAATGAAAAACTGTTTTTT.